Listed below are T cell receptor beta chains from one sample, sequenced in a study of blood T cells in healthy people across ages. From the 5' RACE reads, TCRdb called clonotypes with MiXCR, one entry per CDR3 protein. In the table there are 550,000 to 650,000 distinct CDR3 sequences, approximately 30% of which are singletons. The material sequenced was blood. The source is an elderly woman in good health. The CDR3 runs from the conserved cysteine through the conserved F or W. D genes are given only for firm matches. Only some rows state a clone size, as once, few, many or a class for expanded clones.

v_gene	j_gene	len	d_gene	abundance	CDR3aa	CDR3nt
TRBV5-6	TRBJ1-4	16	TRBD1	-	CASSLIRGRTNEKLFF	TGTGCCAGCAGCTTGATCAGGGGGAGGACTAATGAAAAACTGTTTTTT
TRBV5-6	TRBJ1-6	14	-	-	CASSLAGDGSPPHF	TGTGCCAGCAGCTTGGCTGGGGATGGGTCACCCCCCCACTTT
TRBV24-1	TRBJ1-5	15	-	few	CATSADSASNQPQHF	TGTGCCACCAGTGCCGATTCGGCGAGCAATCAGCCCCAGCATTTT
TRBV4-1	TRBJ2-3	15	-	-	CASSQVGSGTDTQYF	TGCGCCAGCAGCCAAGTAGGTTCGGGCACAGATACGCAGTATTTT
TRBV12-5	TRBJ2-1	13	-	-	CASGPPGVNERFF	TGTGCTAGTGGCCCCCCGGGTGTCAATGAGCGGTTCTTC
TRBV27	TRBJ1-2	13	-	-	CASSLMGEGGYTF	TGTGCCAGCAGTTTAATGGGAGAAGGGGGCTACACCTTC
TRBV9	TRBJ2-7	19	TRBD1	-	CASSVRQGGLGQGSYEQYF	TGTGCCAGCAGCGTAAGACAGGGTGGCCTCGGACAAGGGTCCTACGAGCAGTACTTC
TRBV25-1	TRBJ2-1	17	TRBD2	many	CASSDVGGGGLYNEQFF	TGTGCCAGCAGTGACGTCGGGGGCGGGGGGCTATACAATGAGCAGTTCTTC
TRBV27	TRBJ1-3	14	-	-	CASSPGVSGNTIYF	TGTGCCAGCAGTCCCGGGGTATCTGGAAACACCATATATTTT
TRBV2	TRBJ1-2	12	TRBD1	few	CASSLQTGDNTF	TGTGCCAGCAGTCTCCAGACAGGGGACAACACCTTC
TRBV30	TRBJ2-3	12	-	-	CAWVVGGDTQYF	TGTGCCTGGGTTGTGGGAGGAGATACGCAGTATTTT
TRBV16	TRBJ2-7	15	TRBD1	many	CASSPGDRSSYEQYF	TGTGCCAGCAGCCCTGGGGACAGAAGCTCCTACGAGCAGTACTTC
TRBV11-2	TRBJ2-7	14	-	many	CASGDRDFSYEQYF	TGTGCCAGCGGAGACAGAGACTTCTCCTACGAGCAGTACTTC
TRBV7-2	TRBJ1-2	14	TRBD1	many	CASSPGGAFYGYTF	TGTGCCAGCAGCCCAGGGGGGGCCTTCTATGGCTACACCTTC
TRBV30	TRBJ1-3	13	-	-	CARTYDSGNTIYF	TGTGCCAGGACATATGACTCTGGAAACACCATATATTTT
TRBV6-5	TRBJ2-3	13	TRBD1	-	CASGQGYTDTQYF	TGTGCCAGCGGACAGGGATACACAGATACGCAGTATTTT